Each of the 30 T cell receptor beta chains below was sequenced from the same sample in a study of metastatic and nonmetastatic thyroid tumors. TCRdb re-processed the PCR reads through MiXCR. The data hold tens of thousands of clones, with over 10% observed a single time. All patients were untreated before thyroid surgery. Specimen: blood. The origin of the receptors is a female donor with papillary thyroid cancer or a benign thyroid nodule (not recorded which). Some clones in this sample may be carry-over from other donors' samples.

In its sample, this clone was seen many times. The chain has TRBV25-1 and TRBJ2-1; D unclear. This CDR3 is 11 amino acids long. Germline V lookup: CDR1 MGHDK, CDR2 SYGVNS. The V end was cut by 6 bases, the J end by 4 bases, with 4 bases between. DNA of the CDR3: TGTGCCAGCAGCCAATACAATGAGCAGTTCTTC. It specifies CASSQYNEQFF.

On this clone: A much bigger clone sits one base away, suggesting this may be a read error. CDR3 residues: CASGEGWMGYTF. The CDR3 DNA is TGTGCCAGCGGGGAGGGGTGGATGGGCTACACCTTC. V and J are TRBV11-2 and TRBJ1-2, with D possibly TRBD1 on 5 matching bases. The V gene's germline CDR1 is SGHAT and CDR2 FQNNGV. Trimming cost V 8 bases and J 8 bases, with 15 bases left between them. There are 12 residues in the CDR3.

The CDR3 protein is CASSPTLRTLALSNEQFF. CDR3 sequence (DNA): TGTGCCAGCAGTCCAACCCTCAGAACACTTGCCTTAAGCAATGAGCAGTTCTTC. This chain uses TRBV6-6 with TRBJ2-1, with D unresolved. V was shortened by 5 bases and J by 6 bases, with 26 bases between the two germline ends. CDR1 and CDR2 from the germline V gene are MNHNY and SVGAGI (reference sequence). This CDR3 region has 18 residues.

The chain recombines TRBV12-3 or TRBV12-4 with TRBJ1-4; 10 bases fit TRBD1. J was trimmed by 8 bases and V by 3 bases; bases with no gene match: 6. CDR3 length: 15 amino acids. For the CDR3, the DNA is TGTGCCAGCAGTTTTCCGACAGGGGGCGGAGAAAAACTGTTTTTT. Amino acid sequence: CASSFPTGGGEKLFF.

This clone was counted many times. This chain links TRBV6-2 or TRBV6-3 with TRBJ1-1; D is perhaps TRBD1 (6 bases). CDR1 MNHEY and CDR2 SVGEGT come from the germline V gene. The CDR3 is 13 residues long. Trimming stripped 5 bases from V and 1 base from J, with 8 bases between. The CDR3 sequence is CASSRTENTEAFF. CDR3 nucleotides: TGTGCCAGCAGTAGGACAGAGAACACTGAAGCTTTCTTT.

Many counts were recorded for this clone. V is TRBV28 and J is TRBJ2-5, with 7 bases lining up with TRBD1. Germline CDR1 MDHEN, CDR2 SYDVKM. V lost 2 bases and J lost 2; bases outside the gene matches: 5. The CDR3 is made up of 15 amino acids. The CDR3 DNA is TGTGCCAGCAGTTTAAGGGGGCGCCGGCAAGAGACCCAGTACTTC. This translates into CASSLRGRRQETQYF.

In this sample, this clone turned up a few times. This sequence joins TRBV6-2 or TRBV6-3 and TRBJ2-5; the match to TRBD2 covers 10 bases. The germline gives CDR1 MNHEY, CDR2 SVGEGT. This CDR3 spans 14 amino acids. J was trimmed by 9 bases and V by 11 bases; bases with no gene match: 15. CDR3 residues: CAASPSGGLWAQYF. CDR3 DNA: TGTGCCGCGTCTCCTAGCGGGGGCCTGTGGGCCCAGTACTTC.

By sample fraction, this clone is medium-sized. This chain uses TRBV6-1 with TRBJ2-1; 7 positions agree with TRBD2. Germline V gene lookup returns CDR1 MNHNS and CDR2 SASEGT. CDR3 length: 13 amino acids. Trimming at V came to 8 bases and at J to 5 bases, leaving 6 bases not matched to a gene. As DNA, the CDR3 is TGTGCCAGCCAACGGGAGGCCCACAATGAGCAGTTCTTC. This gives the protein CASQREAHNEQFF.

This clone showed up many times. CDR3 nucleotide sequence: TGCAGTGCTGTGACTAGCGGGACCCTGGGATTCTTC. Translation gives CSAVTSGTLGFF. The chain uses TRBV20-1 and TRBJ2-1; 11 nucleotides agree with TRBD2. The CDR3 sequence is 12 residues long. The germline V gene has CDR1 DFQATT and CDR2 SNEGSKA (reference sequence). Trimming took 5 bases from V and 16 from J; bases not matched to a gene: 10.

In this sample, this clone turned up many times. The DNA for the CDR3 is TGTGCCTGGAGTGCAGCGTACGAGCAGTACTTC. This gives the protein CAWSAAYEQYF. The chain couples TRBV30 to TRBJ2-7, with D uncertain. The CDR3 is 11 residues long. Looked up from germline, CDR1 is GTSNPN and CDR2 is SVGIG (reference sequence). The V end was cut by 1 base, the J end by 4 bases, with 5 bases between.

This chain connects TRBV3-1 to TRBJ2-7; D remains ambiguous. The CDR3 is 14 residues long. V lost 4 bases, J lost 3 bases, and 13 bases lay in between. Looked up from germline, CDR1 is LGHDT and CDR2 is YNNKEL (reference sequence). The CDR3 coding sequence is TGTGCCAGCAGCCTTCAGCACTCGGGCTACGAGCAGTACTTC. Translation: CASSLQHSGYEQYF.

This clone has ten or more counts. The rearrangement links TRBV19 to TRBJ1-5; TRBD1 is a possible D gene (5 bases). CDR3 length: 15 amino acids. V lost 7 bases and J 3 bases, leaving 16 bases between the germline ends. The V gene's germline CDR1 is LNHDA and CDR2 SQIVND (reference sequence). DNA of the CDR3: TGTGCCAGTACTCGGACCGGGGGGGACAATCAGCCCCAGCATTTT. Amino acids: CASTRTGGDNQPQHF.

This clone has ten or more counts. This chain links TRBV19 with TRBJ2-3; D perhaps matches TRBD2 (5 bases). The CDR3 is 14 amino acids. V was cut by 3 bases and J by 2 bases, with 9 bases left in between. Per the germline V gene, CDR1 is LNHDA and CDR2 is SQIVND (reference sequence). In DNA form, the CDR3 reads TGTGCCAGTAGTATTGGACTCTTCACAGATACGCAGTATTTT. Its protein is CASSIGLFTDTQYF.

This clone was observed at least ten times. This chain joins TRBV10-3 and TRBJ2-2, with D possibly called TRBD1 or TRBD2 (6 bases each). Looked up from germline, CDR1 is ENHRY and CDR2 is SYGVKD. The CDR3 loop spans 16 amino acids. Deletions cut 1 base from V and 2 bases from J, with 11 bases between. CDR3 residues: CAISEWRDTNTGELFF. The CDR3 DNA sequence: TGTGCCATCAGTGAGTGGCGGGACACCAACACCGGGGAGCTGTTTTTT.

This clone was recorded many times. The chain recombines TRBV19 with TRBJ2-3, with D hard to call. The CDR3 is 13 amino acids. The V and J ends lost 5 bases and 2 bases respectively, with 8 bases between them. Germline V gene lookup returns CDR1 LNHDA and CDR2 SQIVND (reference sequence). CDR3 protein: CASSPEFTDTQYF. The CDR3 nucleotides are TGTGCCAGTAGTCCGGAGTTCACAGATACGCAGTATTTT.

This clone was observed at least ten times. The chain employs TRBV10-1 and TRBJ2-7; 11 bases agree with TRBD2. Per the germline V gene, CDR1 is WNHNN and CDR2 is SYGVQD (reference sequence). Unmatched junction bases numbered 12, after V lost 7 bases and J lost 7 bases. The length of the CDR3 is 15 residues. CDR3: CASTSGRPSAEEQYF. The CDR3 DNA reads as TGCGCCAGCACTAGCGGGAGGCCCTCGGCGGAGGAGCAGTACTTC.

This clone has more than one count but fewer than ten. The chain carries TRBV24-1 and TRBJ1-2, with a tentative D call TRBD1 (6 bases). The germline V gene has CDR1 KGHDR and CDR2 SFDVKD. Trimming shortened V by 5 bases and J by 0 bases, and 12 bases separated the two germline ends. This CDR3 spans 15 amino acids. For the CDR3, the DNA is TGTGCCACCAGTGGGACAGACTCCCCTAACTATGGCTACACCTTC. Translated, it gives CATSGTDSPNYGYTF.

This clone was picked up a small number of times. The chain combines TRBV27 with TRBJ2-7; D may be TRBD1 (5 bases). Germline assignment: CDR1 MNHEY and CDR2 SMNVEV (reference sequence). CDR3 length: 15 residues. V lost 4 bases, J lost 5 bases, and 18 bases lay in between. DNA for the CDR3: TGTGCCAGCAGTTGGGGCGGTAATAGGAGAAACGAGCAGTACTTC. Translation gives CASSWGGNRRNEQYF.

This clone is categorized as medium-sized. The CDR3 protein is CASSQDWSEQYF. CDR3 bases: TGCGCCAGCAGCCAAGATTGGAGCGAGCAGTACTTC. J is TRBJ2-7 and V is TRBV4-3; D remains unclear. This CDR3 has 12 amino acids. Trimming left V 0 bases short and J 6 bases short, with 6 bases between. Germline V gene sequence: CDR1 LGHNA, CDR2 YSLEER.

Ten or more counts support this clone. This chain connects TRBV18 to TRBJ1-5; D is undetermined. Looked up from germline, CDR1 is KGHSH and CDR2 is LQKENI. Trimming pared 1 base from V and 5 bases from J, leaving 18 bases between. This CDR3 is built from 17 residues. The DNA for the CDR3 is TGTGCCAGCTCACCACAAGGGCAGTTTGGGTCTCATCAGCCCCAGCATTTT. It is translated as CASSPQGQFGSHQPQHF.

The CDR3 protein is CASSLWLPPQETQYF. CDR3 bases: TGTGCCAGCAGTCTGTGGCTTCCCCCCCAAGAGACCCAGTACTTC. V is TRBV6-2 or TRBV6-3 and J is TRBJ2-5; no definite D call. The CDR3 spans 15 residues. Between the trimmed V and J ends, which lost 5 bases and 1 base, there was a span of 14 bases. The germline V gene encodes CDR1 MNHEY and CDR2 SVGEGT.

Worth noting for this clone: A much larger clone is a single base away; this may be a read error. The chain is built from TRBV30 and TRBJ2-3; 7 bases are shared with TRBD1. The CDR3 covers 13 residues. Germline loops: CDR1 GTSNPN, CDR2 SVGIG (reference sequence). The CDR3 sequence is CAWSNRGADAQYF. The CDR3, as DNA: TGTGCCTGGAGCAACAGGGGCGCAGATGCGCAGTATTTT.

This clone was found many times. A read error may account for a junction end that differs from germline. CDR3 loop: CASSLLSASGVGSTIYF. The CDR3 DNA follows: TGTGCCAGCAGCCTTCTCTCCGCATCAGGGGTCGGAAGCACCATATATTTT. V usage is TRBV6-1 and J usage is TRBJ1-3; perhaps TRBD1 as D (6 bases). The CDR3 consists of 17 residues. CDR1 is MNHNS and CDR2 is SASEGT in the germline V gene.

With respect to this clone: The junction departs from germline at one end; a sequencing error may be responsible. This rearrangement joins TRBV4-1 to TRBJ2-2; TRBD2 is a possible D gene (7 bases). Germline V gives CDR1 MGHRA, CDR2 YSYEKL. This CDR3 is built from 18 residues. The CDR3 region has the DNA TGCGCCAGCATCCAAGTTGGAATTCGGGGGGCAGTAACCGGGGAGCTGTTTTTT. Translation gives CASIQVGIRGAVTGELFF.

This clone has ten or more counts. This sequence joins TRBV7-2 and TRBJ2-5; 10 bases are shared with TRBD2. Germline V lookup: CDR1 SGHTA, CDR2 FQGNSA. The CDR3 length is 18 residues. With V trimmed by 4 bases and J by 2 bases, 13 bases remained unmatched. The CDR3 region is CASSYSGLAGDPQETQYF. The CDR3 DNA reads TGTGCCAGCAGCTACTCGGGGCTAGCGGGAGACCCACAAGAGACCCAGTACTTC.

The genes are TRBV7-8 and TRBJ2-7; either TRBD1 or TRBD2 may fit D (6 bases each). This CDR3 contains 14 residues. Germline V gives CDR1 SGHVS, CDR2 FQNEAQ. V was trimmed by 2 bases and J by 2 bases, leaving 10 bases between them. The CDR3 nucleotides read TGTGCCAGCAGCTTACTCGGGGGCACCTACGAGCAGTACTTC. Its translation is CASSLLGGTYEQYF.

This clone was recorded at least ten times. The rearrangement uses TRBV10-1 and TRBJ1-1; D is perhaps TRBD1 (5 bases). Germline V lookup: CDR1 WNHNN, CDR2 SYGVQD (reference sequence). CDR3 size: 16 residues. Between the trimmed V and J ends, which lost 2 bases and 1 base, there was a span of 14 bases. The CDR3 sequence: CASSEGGVVGNTEAFF. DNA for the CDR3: TGCGCCAGCAGTGAGGGAGGGGTTGTAGGGAACACTGAAGCTTTCTTT.

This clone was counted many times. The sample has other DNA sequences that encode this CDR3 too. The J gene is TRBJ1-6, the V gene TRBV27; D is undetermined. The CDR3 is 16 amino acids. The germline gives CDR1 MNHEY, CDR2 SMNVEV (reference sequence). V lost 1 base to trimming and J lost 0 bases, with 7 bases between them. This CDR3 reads CASSLYRSSYNSPLHF. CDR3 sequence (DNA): TGTGCCAGCAGTTTATATAGGAGCTCCTATAATTCACCCCTCCACTTT.

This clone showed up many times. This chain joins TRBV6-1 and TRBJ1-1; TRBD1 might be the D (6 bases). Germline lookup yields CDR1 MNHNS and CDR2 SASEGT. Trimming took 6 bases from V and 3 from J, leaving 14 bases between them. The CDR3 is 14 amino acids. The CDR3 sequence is CASSPTGLDTEAFF. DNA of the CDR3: TGTGCCAGCAGCCCGACAGGATTGGACACTGAAGCTTTCTTT.

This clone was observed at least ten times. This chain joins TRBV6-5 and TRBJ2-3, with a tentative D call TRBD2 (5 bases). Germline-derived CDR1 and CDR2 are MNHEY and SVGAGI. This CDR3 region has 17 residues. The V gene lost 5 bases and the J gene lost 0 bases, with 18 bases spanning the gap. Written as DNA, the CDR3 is TGTGCCAGCAGTCCCCTCGGACTTGATCCTAGCACAGATACGCAGTATTTT. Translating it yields CASSPLGLDPSTDTQYF.